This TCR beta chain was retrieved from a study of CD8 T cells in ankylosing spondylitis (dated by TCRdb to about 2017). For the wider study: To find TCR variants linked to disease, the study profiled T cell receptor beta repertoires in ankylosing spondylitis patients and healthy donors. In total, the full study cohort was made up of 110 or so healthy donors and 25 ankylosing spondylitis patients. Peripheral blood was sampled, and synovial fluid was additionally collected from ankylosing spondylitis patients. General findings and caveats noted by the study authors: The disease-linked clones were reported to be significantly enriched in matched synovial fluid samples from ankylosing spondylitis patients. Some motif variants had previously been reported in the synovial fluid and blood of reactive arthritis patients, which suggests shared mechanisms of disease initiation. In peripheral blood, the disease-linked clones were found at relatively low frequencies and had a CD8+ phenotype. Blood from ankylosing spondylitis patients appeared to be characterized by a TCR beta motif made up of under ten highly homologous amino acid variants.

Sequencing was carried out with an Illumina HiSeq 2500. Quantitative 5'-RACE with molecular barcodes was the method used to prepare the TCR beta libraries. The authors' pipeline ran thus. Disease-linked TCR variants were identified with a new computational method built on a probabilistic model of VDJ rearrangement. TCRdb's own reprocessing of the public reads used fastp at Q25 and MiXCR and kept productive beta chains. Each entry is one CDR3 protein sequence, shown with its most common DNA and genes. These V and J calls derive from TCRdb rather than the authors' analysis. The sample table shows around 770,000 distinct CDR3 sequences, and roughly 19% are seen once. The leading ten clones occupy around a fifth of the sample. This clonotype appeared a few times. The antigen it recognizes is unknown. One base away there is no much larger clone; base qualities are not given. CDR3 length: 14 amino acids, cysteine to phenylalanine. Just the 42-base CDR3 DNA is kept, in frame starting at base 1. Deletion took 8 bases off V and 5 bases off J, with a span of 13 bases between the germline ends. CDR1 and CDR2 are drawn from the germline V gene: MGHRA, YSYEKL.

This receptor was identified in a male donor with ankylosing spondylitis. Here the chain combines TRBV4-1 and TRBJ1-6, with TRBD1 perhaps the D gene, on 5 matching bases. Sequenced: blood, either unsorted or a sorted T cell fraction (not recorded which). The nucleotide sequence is TGCGCCAGCGGGGGACCGGAGGATAATTCACCCCTCCACTTT. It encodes CASGGPEDNSPLHF.